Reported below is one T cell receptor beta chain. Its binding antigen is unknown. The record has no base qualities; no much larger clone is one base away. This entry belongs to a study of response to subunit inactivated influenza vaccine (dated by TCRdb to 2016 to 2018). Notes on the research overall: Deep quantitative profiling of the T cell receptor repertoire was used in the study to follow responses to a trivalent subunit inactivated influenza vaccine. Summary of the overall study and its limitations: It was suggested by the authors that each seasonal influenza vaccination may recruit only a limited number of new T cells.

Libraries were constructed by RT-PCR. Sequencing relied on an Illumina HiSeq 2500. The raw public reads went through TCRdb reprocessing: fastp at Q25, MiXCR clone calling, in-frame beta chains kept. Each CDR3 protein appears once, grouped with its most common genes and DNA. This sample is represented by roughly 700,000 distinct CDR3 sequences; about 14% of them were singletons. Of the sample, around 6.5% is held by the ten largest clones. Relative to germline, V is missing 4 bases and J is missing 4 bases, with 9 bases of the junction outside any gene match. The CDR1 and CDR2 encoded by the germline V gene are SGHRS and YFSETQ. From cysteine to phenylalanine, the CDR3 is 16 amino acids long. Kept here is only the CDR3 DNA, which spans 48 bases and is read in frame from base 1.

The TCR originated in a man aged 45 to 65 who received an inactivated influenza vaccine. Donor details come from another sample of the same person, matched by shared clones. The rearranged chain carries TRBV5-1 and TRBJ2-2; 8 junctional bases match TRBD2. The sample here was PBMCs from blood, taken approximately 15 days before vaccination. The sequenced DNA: TGCGCCAGCAGCCCGGCGGGGGGCTTGGGCACCGGGGAGCTGTTTTTT. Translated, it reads CASSPAGGLGTGELFF.